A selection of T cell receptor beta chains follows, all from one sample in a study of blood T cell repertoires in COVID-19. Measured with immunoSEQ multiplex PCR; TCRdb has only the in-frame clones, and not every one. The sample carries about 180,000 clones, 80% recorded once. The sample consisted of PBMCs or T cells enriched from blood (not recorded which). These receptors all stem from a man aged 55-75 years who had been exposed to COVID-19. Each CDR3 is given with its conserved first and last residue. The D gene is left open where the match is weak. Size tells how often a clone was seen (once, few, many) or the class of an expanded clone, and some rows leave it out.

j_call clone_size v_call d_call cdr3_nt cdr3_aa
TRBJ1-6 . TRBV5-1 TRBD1 TGCGCCAGCAGCACAGGGACAGGGGGTGGGTCACCCCTCCACTTT CASSTGTGGGSPLHF
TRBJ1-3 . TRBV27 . TGTGCCAGCAGTTTGGTATGGAGTGGGGCGGCCGCCCAAGGAAACACCATATATTTT CASSLVWSGAAAQGNTIYF
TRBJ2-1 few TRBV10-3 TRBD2 TGTGCCATCAGTGATTTGAGCGGGAGCTCCTACAATGAGCAGTTCTTC CAISDLSGSSYNEQFF
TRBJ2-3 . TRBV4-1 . TGCGCCAGCAGCCGCCTACAGGGTCGAACAGATACGCAGTATTTT CASSRLQGRTDTQYF
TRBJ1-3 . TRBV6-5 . TGTGCCAGCAGTTACGGGCCCTCTGGAAACACCATATATTTT CASSYGPSGNTIYF
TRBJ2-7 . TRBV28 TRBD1 TGTGCCAGCAGTTTGGAACAGGGGTGGTACTTC CASSLEQGWYF
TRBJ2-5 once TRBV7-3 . TGTGCCAGCAGCTCCCAAGGAGTCGGGGAGACCCAGTACTTC CASSSQGVGETQYF
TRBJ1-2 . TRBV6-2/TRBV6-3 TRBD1 TGTGCCAGCAGTTACCCGGACAGGGCACGCGGCTACACCTTC CASSYPDRARGYTF
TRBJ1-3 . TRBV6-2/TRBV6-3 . TGTGCCAGCAGTTACTCGAAGACGCGGCTCCTAAACACCATATATTTT CASSYSKTRLLNTIYF
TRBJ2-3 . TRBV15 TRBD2 TGTGCCACCAGCCAAGGGGGCGGGAGGGGCACAGATACGCAGTATTTT CATSQGGGRGTDTQYF